Each of the 28 T cell receptor beta chains below was sequenced from the same sample in a study of T-cell reconstitution after alpha-beta-depleted transplantation in children. Researchers prepared the TCRbeta library using unique molecular identifiers, the study reports. TCRdb fed the PCR reads into MiXCR, producing one record per CDR3 protein. In the table there are over 100,000 distinct CDR3 sequences, approximately 8% of which are singletons. Sequences were derived from PBMCs, sampled before TCRalphabeta/CD19-depleted stem cell transplant. Receptors originate from a boy aged 2 to 10 with acute lymphoblastic leukemia, due to receive a stem cell transplant.

At least ten counts were recorded for this clonotype. This chain connects TRBV20-1 to TRBJ2-1; 10 nucleotides line up with TRBD2. J gave up 2 bases and V 5 bases, and 6 bases lay outside the gene matches. Germline-derived CDR1 and CDR2 are DFQATT and SNEGSKA (reference sequence). This CDR3 region has 15 residues. In nucleotides, the CDR3 is TGCAGTGCTCCAAGGACTAGCGGAGCCTACAATGAGCAGTTCTTC. This translates into CSAPRTSGAYNEQFF.

This clonotype was counted ten times or more. CDR3 nucleotides: TGCGCCAGCAGCTTGGTAACAGACTTTCGGTCAGATACGCAGTATTTT. Its protein product is CASSLVTDFRSDTQYF. V and J are TRBV5-1 and TRBJ2-3, with no clear D. CDR3 size: 16 residues. V was clipped by 0 bases and J by 4 bases, with 15 bases between them. Germline V gene sequence: CDR1 SGHRS, CDR2 YFSETQ.

This clonotype showed up many times. The chain recombines TRBV5-6 with TRBJ2-5; 8 nucleotides align to TRBD2. The germline gives CDR1 SGHDT, CDR2 YYEEEE. The CDR3 loop spans 16 amino acids. Unmatched junction bases numbered 5, after V lost 1 base and J lost 0 bases. This CDR3 reads CASSLWAGGYQETQYF. The CDR3 DNA reads TGTGCCAGCAGCTTGTGGGCGGGGGGTTACCAAGAGACCCAGTACTTC.

This clonotype showed up just a few times. V and J are TRBV5-1 and TRBJ2-1; the D gene is possibly TRBD1 (6 bases). V was cut by 3 bases and J by 0 bases, with 16 bases left in between. Germline V lookup: CDR1 SGHRS, CDR2 YFSETQ. This CDR3 has 17 residues. The CDR3 loop is CASSSVDQGSSYNEQFF. The DNA for the CDR3 is TGCGCCAGCAGCTCCGTAGACCAGGGGAGCTCCTACAATGAGCAGTTCTTC.

This clonotype has a handful of counts. The rearrangement uses TRBV13 and TRBJ1-2, with D uncertain. The CDR3 spans 13 residues. CDR1 is PRHDT and CDR2 is FYEKMQ in the germline V gene (reference sequence). Trimming took 3 bases from V and 2 from J, leaving 7 bases between them. CDR3 sequence reads: CASSLGPNYGYTF. The CDR3 coding sequence is TGTGCCAGCAGCTTGGGCCCCAACTATGGCTACACCTTC.

The sample holds a few counts of this clonotype. The rearrangement uses TRBV4-1 and TRBJ2-7, with a possible D match to TRBD1 (6 bases). Germline values: CDR1 MGHRA, CDR2 YSYEKL. The V gene lost 3 bases and the J gene lost 3 bases, with 9 bases spanning the gap. The CDR3 has 13 residues. The CDR3 DNA reads TGCGCCAGCAGCCATGAAGGGGGCTACGAGCAGTACTTC. Translation gives CASSHEGGYEQYF.

In this sample, this clonotype turned up many times. This chain links TRBV27 with TRBJ1-1; D is unclear. CDR3 size: 13 residues. Germline CDR1 and CDR2: MNHEY and SMNVEV (reference sequence). Trimming cost V 8 bases and J 4 bases, with 14 bases left between them. CDR3 bases: TGTGCCAGCGAACCGCTCAACGGCACTGAAGCTTTCTTT. It yields the protein CASEPLNGTEAFF.

The V and J genes are TRBV6-4 and TRBJ1-1, with 7 bases lining up with TRBD1. CDR1 MRHNA and CDR2 SNTAGT come from the germline V gene. The J segment lost 3 bases and the V segment lost 7 bases, leaving 8 bases of the junction unmatched. This CDR3 has 14 residues. CDR3 loop: CASKDREMDTEAFF. The CDR3 region has the DNA TGTGCCAGCAAAGACAGGGAGATGGACACTGAAGCTTTCTTT.

Ten or more counts support this clonotype. This rearrangement joins TRBV5-1 to TRBJ2-1, with D maybe TRBD2 (6 bases). Between the trimmed V and J ends, which lost 5 bases and 0 bases, there was a span of 15 bases. The CDR3 sequence is 16 residues long. CDR1 and CDR2 from the germline V gene are SGHRS and YFSETQ. The CDR3 DNA reads TGCGCCAGCAGGCCCGCCGGGACTCGCTCCTACAATGAGCAGTTCTTC. Translated: CASRPAGTRSYNEQFF.

This clonotype showed up just a few times. This chain connects TRBV20-1 to TRBJ1-5; D is possibly TRBD1 (6 bases). The CDR3 spans 14 residues. V lost 4 bases, J lost 4 bases, and 14 bases lay in between. CDR1 is DFQATT, CDR2 SNEGSKA, per germline (reference sequence). The CDR3, as DNA: TGCAGTGCTACTACCGGGACAAGGAATCAGCCCCAGCATTTT. Protein sequence: CSATTGTRNQPQHF.

This chain uses TRBV19 with TRBJ2-6; D not resolved. V was cut by 3 bases and J by 1 base, with 7 bases left in between. Looked up from germline, CDR1 is LNHDA and CDR2 is SQIVND (reference sequence). The CDR3 covers 15 residues. The CDR3 DNA reads TGTGCCAGTAGTATTACAGAATCTGGGGCCAACGTCCTGACTTTC. Protein sequence: CASSITESGANVLTF.

This clonotype was picked up many times. V gene TRBV5-1 combines with J gene TRBJ1-1, with D possibly matching TRBD1 (5 bases). The CDR3 runs to 12 residues. V lost 7 bases and J lost 0, with 7 bases in between. Germline lookup yields CDR1 SGHRS and CDR2 YFSETQ. The CDR3 DNA follows: TGCGCCAGCGAGGGACTGAACACTGAAGCTTTCTTT. Translation gives CASEGLNTEAFF.

The V and J genes are TRBV6-6 and TRBJ2-2; D gene uncertain. Trimming cost V 2 bases and J 9 bases, with 7 bases left between them. CDR3 length: 12 residues. The germline V gene has CDR1 MNHNY and CDR2 SVGAGI (reference sequence). CDR3 coding DNA: TGTGCCAGCAGTTACAACCGGAGGGAGCTGTTTTTT. It yields the protein CASSYNRRELFF.

This chain connects TRBV6-1 to TRBJ1-5; a possible D gene is TRBD1 (5 bases). Trimming removed 4 bases from V and 0 bases from J, with 7 bases in between. The CDR3 is 14 residues long. The germline V gene encodes CDR1 MNHNS and CDR2 SASEGT. CDR3 bases: TGTGCCAGCAGTGGGACATATAGCAATCAGCCCCAGCATTTT. Protein: CASSGTYSNQPQHF.

The table lists this clonotype with a few counts. The chain combines TRBV20-1 with TRBJ1-6; D gene unclear. From germline, CDR1 is DFQATT and CDR2 SNEGSKA (reference sequence). The V gene lost 6 bases and the J gene lost 3 bases, with 9 bases spanning the gap. The CDR3 contains 13 residues. CDR3 nucleotide sequence: TGCAGTGCCGAGAGGGACTATAATTCACCCCTCCACTTT. Translation: CSAERDYNSPLHF.

A few counts support this clonotype. V usage is TRBV12-3 or TRBV12-4 and J usage is TRBJ1-3; D gene ambiguous. This CDR3 has 12 amino acids. The ends were cut back, 8 bases at V and 2 bases at J, with 7 bases in the middle. The DNA for the CDR3 is TGTGCCAGCGGGGTAGCTGGAAACACCATATATTTT. This translates into CASGVAGNTIYF.

This chain uses TRBV7-9 with TRBJ2-7; unclear D gene. Trimming shortened V by 6 bases and J by 5 bases, and 8 bases separated the two germline ends. The CDR3 runs to 11 residues. Germline lookup yields CDR1 SEHNR and CDR2 FQNEAQ (reference sequence). The CDR3 bases are TGTGCCAGCAGTCCGAAGGACGAGCAGTACTTC. Translated: CASSPKDEQYF.

This clonotype was picked up a small number of times. The germline gene is not matched at one end of the junction; a read error may be the cause. In DNA, the CDR3 is TGTGCCATCACTGAGGGAGGGGCCCCCTATGGCTACACCTTC. It yields the protein CAITEGGAPYGYTF. The chain uses TRBV10-3 and TRBJ1-2; TRBD1 might be the D (5 bases). CDR1 is ENHRY and CDR2 is SYGVKD in the germline V gene. This CDR3 is built from 14 residues.

This clonotype was detected many times. The V call is TRBV5-1, the J call TRBJ2-2; D is perhaps TRBD1 (6 bases). The CDR3 runs to 17 residues. Germline lookup yields CDR1 SGHRS and CDR2 YFSETQ. Trimming shortened V by 3 bases and J by 6 bases, and 21 bases separated the two germline ends. The CDR3 nucleotides are TGCGCCAGCAGCTCAGGGGCCAGGGTGAATTACGCCGGGGAGCTGTTTTTT. This codes for CASSSGARVNYAGELFF.

V is TRBV10-3 and J is TRBJ2-5; 8 nucleotides match TRBD1. CDR1 and CDR2 from the germline V gene are ENHRY and SYGVKD. CDR3 length: 13 residues. V was clipped by 8 bases and J by 3 bases; unmatched bases: 5. CDR3 in amino acids: CAIGGQGEETQYF. CDR3 nucleotide sequence: TGTGCCATCGGAGGACAGGGCGAAGAGACCCAGTACTTC.

There are many counts of this clonotype. The rearrangement links TRBV12-3 or TRBV12-4 to TRBJ2-3; 8 positions agree with TRBD2. The CDR3 is made up of 15 amino acids. J gave up 0 bases and V 5 bases, and 4 bases lay outside the gene matches. CDR3 sequence (DNA): TGTGCCAGCAGTCGACTAGCGTTGAGCACAGATACGCAGTATTTT. It yields the protein CASSRLALSTDTQYF.

This clonotype was observed many times. The V and J genes are TRBV7-8 and TRBJ1-1; D is uncertain. CDR1 is SGHVS and CDR2 is FQNEAQ in the germline V gene. The V end lost 2 bases, the J end lost 10 bases, and 14 bases lay between the germline ends. CDR3 size: 13 residues. The CDR3 spells CASSLFAGRLAFF. The CDR3 DNA reads TGTGCCAGCAGCTTATTCGCGGGGAGGCTAGCTTTCTTT. Full variable domain (rest looked up from reference TRBV7-8 and TRBJ1-1): GAGVSQSPRYKVAKRGQDVALRCDPISGHVSLFWYQQALGQGPEFLTYFQNEAQLDKSGLPSDRFFAERPEGSVSTLKIQRTQQEDSAVYLCASSLFAGRLAFFGQGTRLTVV.

The chain uses TRBV3-1 and TRBJ1-5; possible D gene TRBD1, 5 bases. This CDR3 contains 14 residues. Germline values: CDR1 LGHDT, CDR2 YNNKEL (reference sequence). V lost 4 bases, J lost 7 bases, and 14 bases lay in between. CDR3 nucleotides: TGTGCCAGCAGCCCCTCGAGCGGGGGACAGCCCCAGCATTTT. Translation gives CASSPSSGGQPQHF.

Ten or more counts support this clonotype. The chain has TRBV12-3 or TRBV12-4 and TRBJ2-5, with 8 bases identical to TRBD1. The CDR3 runs to 16 residues. The trim removed 0 bases at V and 5 bases at J, leaving 8 bases unmatched. CDR3 sequence reads: CASSLAATGVGETQYF. DNA of the CDR3: TGTGCCAGCAGTTTAGCGGCGACAGGGGTGGGGGAGACCCAGTACTTC.

The V call is TRBV7-6, the J call TRBJ2-2; D is unresolved. From germline, CDR1 is SGHVS and CDR2 FNYEAQ. This CDR3 is built from 15 residues. V was clipped by 5 bases and J by 3 bases, with 13 bases between them. CDR3: CASSPVRADTGELFF. CDR3 in DNA: TGTGCCAGCAGCCCCGTTCGGGCTGACACCGGGGAGCTGTTTTTT.

This chain connects TRBV5-1 to TRBJ2-1; D gene uncertain. The CDR3 length is 11 residues. CDR1 SGHRS and CDR2 YFSETQ come from the germline V gene. Trimming stripped 3 bases from V and 7 bases from J, with 5 bases between. CDR3 sequence (DNA): TGCGCCAGCAGCTACCTGAATGAGCAGTTCTTC. Its translation is CASSYLNEQFF.

This clonotype was seen repeatedly, ten times or more. The chain is built from TRBV3-1 and TRBJ2-3; maybe TRBD2 (5 bases). Germline loops: CDR1 LGHDT, CDR2 YNNKEL (reference sequence). The CDR3 is 16 residues long. The V and J ends lost 0 bases and 6 bases respectively, with 16 bases between them. The CDR3 here is CASSQDTTLGGDTQYF. As DNA, the CDR3 is TGTGCCAGCAGCCAAGATACGACTTTAGGCGGGGATACGCAGTATTTT.

The sample holds many counts of this clonotype. The chain has TRBV4-2 and TRBJ2-2, with D unresolved. The germline V gene has CDR1 LGHNA and CDR2 YNFKEQ. Trimming removed 4 bases at V and 3 bases at J, with 9 bases between. This CDR3 is built from 14 residues. In DNA, the CDR3 is TGTGCCAGCAGCCCTTTAGAATACACCGGGGAGCTGTTTTTT. Translating gives CASSPLEYTGELFF.